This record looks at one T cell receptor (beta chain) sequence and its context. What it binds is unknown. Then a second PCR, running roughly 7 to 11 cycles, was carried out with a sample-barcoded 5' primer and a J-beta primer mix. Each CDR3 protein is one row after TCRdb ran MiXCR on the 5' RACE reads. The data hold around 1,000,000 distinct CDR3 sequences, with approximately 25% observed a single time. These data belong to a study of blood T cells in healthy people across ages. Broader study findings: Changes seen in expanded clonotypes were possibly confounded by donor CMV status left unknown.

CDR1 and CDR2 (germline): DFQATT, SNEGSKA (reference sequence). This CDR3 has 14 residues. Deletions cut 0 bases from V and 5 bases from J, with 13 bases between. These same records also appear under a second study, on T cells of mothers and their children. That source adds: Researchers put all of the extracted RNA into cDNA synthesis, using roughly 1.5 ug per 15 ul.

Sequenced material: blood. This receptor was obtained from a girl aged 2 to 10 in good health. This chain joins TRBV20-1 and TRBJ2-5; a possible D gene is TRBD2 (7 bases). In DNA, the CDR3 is TGCAGTGCTAGAGAAGGGGGAGGGACGGAGACCCAGTACTTC. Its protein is CSAREGGGTETQYF.